This T cell receptor (beta chain) was retrieved from a study of blood T cell repertoires in COVID-19. Study overall: Donors in the United States, Italy and Spain gave samples during acute or convalescent COVID-19. T cells, B-cell-depleted T cells, or PBMCs supplied cDNA or gDNA.

Cohort allocation depended upon clinical history that participants reported. The CDR3 spans 16 residues. Trimming removed 0 bases from V and 3 bases from J, with 12 bases in between. CDR1 SGDLS and CDR2 YYNGEE come from the germline V gene. The protocol was immunoSEQ multiplex PCR, while the TCRdb copy is restricted to in-frame clones and leaves out a portion. Of about 470,000 clones in the sample, 87% were seen once. This clonotype originated in a woman between 18 and 30 years old who had recovered from COVID-19. Sequenced material: PBMCs or T cells enriched from blood (not recorded which). The chain is built from TRBV9 and TRBJ1-4, with D uncertain. This CDR3 is CASSVGGGKANEKLFF. The CDR3 nucleotides are TGTGCCAGCAGCGTAGGAGGAGGGAAGGCTAATGAAAAACTGTTTTTT.